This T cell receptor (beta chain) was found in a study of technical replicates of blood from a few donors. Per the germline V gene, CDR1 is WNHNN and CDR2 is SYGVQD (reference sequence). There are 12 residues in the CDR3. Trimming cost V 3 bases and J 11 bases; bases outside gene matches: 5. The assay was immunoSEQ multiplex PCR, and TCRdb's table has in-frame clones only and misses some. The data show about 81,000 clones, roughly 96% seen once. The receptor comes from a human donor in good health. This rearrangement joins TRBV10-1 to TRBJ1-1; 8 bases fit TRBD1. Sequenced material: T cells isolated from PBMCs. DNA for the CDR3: TGCGCCAGCAGTGACTTGAACAGGGGGGCTTTCTTT. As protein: CASSDLNRGAFF.